The entry that follows covers one TCR beta chain sequence. Its target antigen remains unknown. No base quality information exists; no much larger clone differs at one position. The donors were healthy, HIV-negative adults with no recently reported acute infections or vaccinations. All donors were Caucasian adults living in Nashville, Tennessee, USA. CD4+ T cells were enriched by magnetic negative selection, after which naive cells were positively selected on CD45RA and the negative fraction was taken as the memory subset. Blood was collected by leukapheresis, and PBMCs were isolated by Ficoll-Histopaque density gradient centrifugation and then cryopreserved in liquid nitrogen vapor phase. Analytical flow cytometry was used to check the purity and quantity of every magnetically sorted T cell population. Each sorted fraction had its genomic DNA isolated and then quantified by UV absorbance on a Nanodrop 2000c.

This sample stems from a study of shared clonotypes between healthy human individuals (dated by TCRdb to 2018 to 2020). Context from the whole study: A few men and two women, aged 18 to 49 years, made up the cohort. Each donor's leukapheresis produced roughly between roughly 0.94 and 9.5 billion PBMCs. Blood TCR repertoires of a handful of healthy adults were deeply sequenced to estimate repertoire size and the extent of clonotype sharing between individuals. To increase sequencing depth and limit assay-specific biases, different laboratories used diverse techniques to prepare libraries and sequence TCR repertoires. Per donor, three plates each were used for CD4 naive and CD4 memory, two for CD8 naive, and one for CD8 memory.

TCR CDR3 regions were amplified from genomic DNA by multiplex PCR using the deep immunoSEQ assay. Extracted genomic DNA from each cell subset was distributed evenly across all wells of several immunoSEQ 96-well plates, and each plate was treated as a replicate. Each replicate PCR for sorted subsets received about 220 ng genomic DNA, equal to roughly 30,000 T cell genomes. Purified libraries were measured with a Qubit 3.0 fluorometer, size-checked on a Bioanalyzer 2100, and measured again with the KAPA Library Quantification kit. A separate single-read 150-cycle Illumina NextSeq 550 flow cell was used to sequence each immunoSEQ 96-well plate. The authors' pipeline ran thus. Because the immunoSEQ output included only junctional sequences and no quality scores, the filtering could not be the same as the filtering used for full-length reads. Sequences were annotated with PyIR, a Python wrapper for IgBLAST v1.9, and V/J genes and CDR3 were assigned using IMGT germline references. Reads were removed for weak V/J assignments (E-value above 1e-6), missing CDR3, stop codons, out-of-frame junctions, or ambiguous translated residues. V3J clonotypes were defined as sequences sharing the same inferred V gene, J gene, and CDR3 amino acid sequence. Percentage overlap between repertoires was calculated by dividing the number of shared unique clonotypes by the size of the smaller repertoire. Three approaches were used to assess repertoire richness: RTK rarefaction, the Chao1 estimator, and Recon v2.1 estimates of unobserved clonotypes. For all TCRbeta clonotypes obtained by the gDNA method from a handful of donors, generation probabilities were computed with OLGA. This immuneACCESS table, as held by TCRdb, lists in-frame sequences with V and J called but not all clones. Of the missing ones, under half trace to an unresolved V gene in checked studies; the others have no known cause. V, J and clone size derive from that table, while D and trimming were established from the DNA sequence. The table for this sample lists about 1.4 million clones; approximately 97% of them were counted only once. The ten largest clones take up about 1% of the sample.

Points the paper makes about the study in general: Naive subsets generally had larger estimated clonotype richness than memory subsets did. Sampling was restricted to blood, and TCR repertoires in tissue are likely to differ from TCR repertoires in blood. Approximately 5% of naive CD4, 3.5% of naive CD8, roughly 2.4% of memory CD4, and approximately 0.39% of memory CD8 clonotypes were shared across several donors. Based on pairwise subsampling, the degree of clonotype sharing among donors was expected to be affected by sequencing depth. Higher generation probabilities were observed for clonotypes shared by all four sorted-subset donors than for non-shared clonotypes. The small number of donors limited the genetic and exposure-history diversity represented. Incomplete sequencing was indicated by rarefaction of sorted-subset datasets, despite the large sequencing depth.

V is pared back by 2 bases and J by 3 bases, with 5 bases lying between the germline termini. The CDR3 goes from the cysteine to the phenylalanine over 13 residues. CDR3 DNA is the only sequence kept; it has 39 bases, read in frame from the first base. CDR1 and CDR2, per the germline V gene, are SGHAT and FQNNGV. The source of this sequence is a man in his thirties or forties in good health. The rearrangement joined TRBV11-2 to TRBJ2-1; the D gene is unclear. Sequencing was performed on naive CD4+ T cells sorted from blood. In light of the paper, this sample's cell subset or site label describes: CD45RA+ positively selected. The CDR3 here reads CASSLRRYNEQFF. The DNA sequence is TGTGCCAGCAGCTTAAGGCGCTACAATGAGCAGTTCTTC. The CDR3 plus the reference TRBV11-2 and TRBJ2-1 genes for the other parts give the full variable domain: EAGVAQSPRYKIIEKRQSVAFWCNPISGHATLYWYQQILGQGPKLLIQFQNNGVVDDSQLPKDRFSAERLKGVDSTLKIQPAKLEDSAVYLCASSLRRYNEQFFGPGTRLTVL.